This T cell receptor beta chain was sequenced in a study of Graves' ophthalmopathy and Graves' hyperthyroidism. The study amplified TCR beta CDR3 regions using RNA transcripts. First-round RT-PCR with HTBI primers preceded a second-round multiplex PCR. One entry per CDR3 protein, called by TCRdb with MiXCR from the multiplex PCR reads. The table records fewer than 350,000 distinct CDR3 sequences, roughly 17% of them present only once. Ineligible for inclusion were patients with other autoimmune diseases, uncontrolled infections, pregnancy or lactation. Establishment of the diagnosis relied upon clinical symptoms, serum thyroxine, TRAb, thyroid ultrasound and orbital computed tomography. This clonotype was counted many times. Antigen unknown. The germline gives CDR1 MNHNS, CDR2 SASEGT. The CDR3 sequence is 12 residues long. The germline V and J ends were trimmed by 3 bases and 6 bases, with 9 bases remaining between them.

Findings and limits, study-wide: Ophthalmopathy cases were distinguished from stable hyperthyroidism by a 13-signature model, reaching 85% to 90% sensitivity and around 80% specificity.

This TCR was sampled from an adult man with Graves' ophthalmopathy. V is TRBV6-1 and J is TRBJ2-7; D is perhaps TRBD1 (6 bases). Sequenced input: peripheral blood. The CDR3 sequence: CASSERGFEQYF. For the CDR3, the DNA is TGTGCCAGCAGTGAGAGGGGGTTCGAGCAGTACTTC.